This T cell receptor (beta chain) was recovered during a study of OX40 agonist ivuxolimab in advanced cancers. Study information: Recorded diagnoses for dose-escalation patients were hepatocellular carcinoma, melanoma, renal cell or head and neck cancer.

The study, taken as a whole, reports: Expanded clones belonging to CD8+ T cells outnumbered, on average, those of CD4+.

Germline V gene data show CDR1 as KGHSH and CDR2 as LQKENI. This CDR3 contains 15 residues. The ends were cut back, 3 bases at V and 0 bases at J, with 11 bases in the middle. Sampled blood was obtained at baseline, cycle 4 day 1, and cycle 7 day 1. As to this clone: The antigen remains unidentified.

Repertoires were generated with immunoSEQ multiplex PCR, while TCRdb's copy carries only in-frame clones and drops some. Among around 20,000 clones, roughly 82% were seen once, and the ten largest hold approximately 3%. The sample consisted of CD4+ or CD8+ T cells sorted from blood, taken in a trial of the OX40 agonist ivuxolimab. The receptor comes from an adult with an advanced solid tumor such as melanoma, head and neck, liver or kidney cancer. The chain carries TRBV18 and TRBJ1-1; D remains ambiguous. This chain's CDR3 is CASSPPHPLNTEAFF. The CDR3 coding sequence is TGTGCCAGCTCACCCCCCCATCCCTTGAACACTGAAGCTTTCTTT.